This T cell receptor (beta chain) was captured in a study of blood T cells in healthy people across ages (dated by TCRdb to the mid-2010s). Turning to the overall study: In model experiments, template switching captured roughly one uniquely barcoded TCR beta cDNA molecule for every two T cells. The study measured age-related changes in TCR beta repertoire diversity using deep sequencing normalized with unique cDNA molecular identifiers. Four age groups were formed from the donors: young (average roughly 16 years), middle-aged (approximately 41), aged (under 70) and long-lived (around 82). Donors of different ages were randomly distributed across sequencing lanes to avoid experimental bias. Two additional independent replicas of 1 million unique cDNA reads from the same blood draw were analyzed for two donors (one aged 18 to 30 and one aged 80 or older). Study-wide findings and limitations: The CMV infection status of donors was not known, potentially confounding age-related changes in expanded clonotypes. Observed TCR beta diversity correlated strongly with the percentage of naive T cells measured by flow cytometry. Compared with the aged group, the long-lived group had more naive CD4+ T cells, fewer expanded clones and increased TCR diversity, a pattern suggesting age selection. Bulk unsorted PBMC profiling prevented conclusive comparison of naive and antigen-experienced compartments. As age increased, observed TCR beta diversity per million T cells dropped in a roughly linear way, and a significant reduction was already evident by age about 36. Total diversity estimates from one million sequenced T cells were considered lower bounds and underestimates.

Receptor amplification or capture employed 5' RACE. The data were produced on an Illumina HiSeq 2500. The second PCR ran for roughly 7 to 12 cycles and used a J-beta primer mix along with a sample-barcoded 5' primer. A template-switch 5' adaptor carrying 12 random nucleotides introduced a unique molecular identifier onto each TCR beta cDNA molecule. Each sample yielded at least 3 million CDR3-containing paired-end reads. All of the RNA was converted into first-strand cDNA using the Mint cDNA synthesis kit, with a TRBC-specific oligonucleotide serving as the primer. All cDNA was treated with uracil-DNA glycosylase and then went through a first 18-cycle PCR with the universal primers M1SS and BC2_uni_R. On the authors' methods: Each sample was normalized by randomly selecting 1 million high-quality reads, each carrying a distinct molecular identifier. Instead of being binned into consensus sequences, reads with shared molecular identifiers were discarded. CDR3 identification, clonotype clustering and error correction used MiTCR with a Q25 quality threshold and the strictest error-elimination algorithm. A nonparametric unseen species model using Euler transformation provided a lower-bound estimate of total TCR beta diversity. TCRdb applied fastp at Q25 and MiXCR to the public reads, then kept only in-frame beta chains. Each entry is one CDR3 protein sequence, shown with its most common DNA and genes. The V and J calls come from TCRdb's annotation, not from the publication. In all, the sample holds about 800,000 distinct CDR3 sequences, and 55% to 70% of those were seen once. The top ten constitute roughly 20% of the sample.

Comments on this clonotype: The specificity of this receptor is unknown. Qualities for individual bases were not recorded, and no much larger clone is one base off.

The roughly 39 donors, aged about 6 to 100 years, were systemically healthy Caucasian individuals from Russia. Each donor gave 8 to 10 milliliters of peripheral blood, collected into EDTA-treated Vacutainer tubes. Ficoll-Paque density-gradient centrifugation was used to isolate PBMCs, with at least 6 million per sample. Trizol reagent was used to extract total RNA from the PBMCs, yielding at least 5 micrograms per sample. Naive CD45RAhigh/CD27high T cell percentages were measured by flow cytometry on a PBMC aliquot from every donor. Taken from cysteine to phenylalanine, the CDR3 has 14 residues. Of all the DNA, just the CDR3 is kept, 42 bases in frame from base 1. CDR1 SGHTA and CDR2 FQGNSA are derived from the germline V gene. Relative to germline, V is 1 base shorter and J is 5 bases shorter, with 12 bases between their ends.

Sequencing input: blood. The chain was built from TRBV7-2 and TRBJ2-7; the D region may be TRBD1 or TRBD2, each matching 6 bases equally. The clonotype was recovered from a man younger than 40 in good health. The sequence in DNA is TGTGCCAGCAGCTTAGAGGGGGGCCTGAACGAGCAGTACTTC. Its protein is CASSLEGGLNEQYF.